The rows below give T cell receptor beta chains drawn from one sample of a study of cytomegalovirus exposure and HLA in healthy donors. Libraries were prepared by immunoSEQ multiplex PCR; TCRdb keeps only in-frame clonotypes and omits some of them. Here the sample spans 150,000 to 180,000 clones, 85% to 90% being singletons. Sequencing used PBMCs. These TCRs come from a human donor in good health. Each CDR3 is given with its conserved first and last residue.

v_call: TRBV7-6
cdr3_aa: CASSTRQGASYEQYF

v_call: TRBV9
cdr3_aa: CASSVAGTDYGYTF

v_call: TRBV11-1
cdr3_aa: CASSLAQGVAGTDTQYF

v_call: TRBV6-5
cdr3_aa: CASSYEAQGGTEAFF

v_call: TRBV4-1
cdr3_aa: CASSQEAGQRNTEAFF

v_call: TRBV6-5
cdr3_aa: CASNAGQEYNEQFF

v_call: TRBV5-1
cdr3_aa: CASSLGGLAASTDTQYF

v_call: TRBV6-1
cdr3_aa: CASSETGAYEQYF

v_call: TRBV5-1
cdr3_aa: CASSLPTAYNEQFF

v_call: TRBV27
cdr3_aa: CASSSRTANSPLHF

v_call: TRBV6-5
cdr3_aa: CASSYGTGVGGYTF

v_call: TRBV16
cdr3_aa: CASSRTSATGELFF

v_call: TRBV30
cdr3_aa: CAWSTTTSAQDTQYF

v_call: TRBV5-1
cdr3_aa: CASSSGGSSSGNTIYF

v_call: TRBV7-8
cdr3_aa: CASEQGVGNYEKLFF

v_call: TRBV9
cdr3_aa: CASSFSDREGYEQYF

v_call: TRBV28
cdr3_aa: CASSFHRGYGYTF

v_call: TRBV19
cdr3_aa: CASSSMIDSTEAFF

v_call: TRBV9
cdr3_aa: CASSVDGQGSYEQYF

v_call: TRBV7-9
cdr3_aa: CASSLVGGQEANTIYF

v_call: TRBV2
cdr3_aa: CASSQGQGMTEAFF

v_call: TRBV13
cdr3_aa: CASSSERSYNEQFF

v_call: TRBV7-8
cdr3_aa: CASSLFVGGYEQYF

v_call: TRBV18
cdr3_aa: CASSPGQTNEKLFF

v_call: TRBV18
cdr3_aa: CASSPGGNNYGYTF

v_call: TRBV6-5
cdr3_aa: CASSSSWYGEKLFF

v_call: TRBV11-2
cdr3_aa: CASSPSGWLDTEAFF

v_call: TRBV27
cdr3_aa: CASSLTTGQGNYGYTF

v_call: TRBV28
cdr3_aa: CASRDRGNFYEQYF

v_call: TRBV6-5
cdr3_aa: CASSSTGPNQPQHF

v_call: TRBV7-2
cdr3_aa: CASSLWPSGNTIYF

v_call: TRBV29-1
cdr3_aa: CSVQASGGLNQPQHF

v_call: TRBV5-1
cdr3_aa: CASSSRPGQGADTEAFF

v_call: TRBV2
cdr3_aa: CASPLTGKSTDTQYF

v_call: TRBV5-6
cdr3_aa: CASSYRDTEETQYF

v_call: TRBV7-9
cdr3_aa: CASSDYVEQYF

v_call: TRBV7-8
cdr3_aa: CASSPAFVGNQPQHF

v_call: TRBV7-8
cdr3_aa: CAGGTGSNTGELFF

v_call: TRBV28
cdr3_aa: CASTGGLAGFTDTQYF

v_call: TRBV10-2
cdr3_aa: CASRPKVTYSYEQYF

v_call: TRBV6-5
cdr3_aa: CASSYGAGNYGYTF

v_call: TRBV7-8
cdr3_aa: CASSHRVGDGYTF

v_call: TRBV5-1
cdr3_aa: CASSLDRSQETQYF

v_call: TRBV13
cdr3_aa: CASSLGTGDYGYTF

v_call: TRBV27
cdr3_aa: CASSWAGGINEQFF

v_call: TRBV7-3
cdr3_aa: CASSETVTDTQYF

v_call: TRBV7-3
cdr3_aa: CASSQAGGGPQETQYF

v_call: TRBV7-9
cdr3_aa: CASSIGGIGTEAFF

v_call: TRBV4-1
cdr3_aa: CASSQDDGGYTF

v_call: TRBV6-6
cdr3_aa: CASTGTQAYEQYF

v_call: TRBV5-1
cdr3_aa: CASSLEGPGNTIYF

v_call: TRBV29-1
cdr3_aa: CSVARRDTEAFF

v_call: TRBV9
cdr3_aa: CASSSRAGGFPGELFF

v_call: TRBV7-2
cdr3_aa: CASSFRLADNEQFF

v_call: TRBV5-1
cdr3_aa: CASSFTGYGYTF

v_call: TRBV5-1
cdr3_aa: CASSPMARTGNTIYF

v_call: TRBV19
cdr3_aa: CASSPQGHIRQETQYF